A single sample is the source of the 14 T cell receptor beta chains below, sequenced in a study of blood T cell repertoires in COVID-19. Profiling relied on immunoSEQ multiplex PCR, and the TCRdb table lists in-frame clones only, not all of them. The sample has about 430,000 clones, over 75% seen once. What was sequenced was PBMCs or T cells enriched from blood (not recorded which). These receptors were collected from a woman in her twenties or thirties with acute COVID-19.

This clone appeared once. For the CDR3, the DNA is TGTGCCAGCAACTTACGATGGGGAGCAGAAGAGACCCAGTACTTC. This sequence encodes CASNLRWGAEETQYF. This chain connects TRBV6-5 to TRBJ2-5, with D perhaps matching TRBD2 (5 bases). Deletions cut 7 bases from V and 3 bases from J, with 18 bases between. This CDR3 contains 15 residues. Germline CDR1 MNHEY, CDR2 SVGAGI.

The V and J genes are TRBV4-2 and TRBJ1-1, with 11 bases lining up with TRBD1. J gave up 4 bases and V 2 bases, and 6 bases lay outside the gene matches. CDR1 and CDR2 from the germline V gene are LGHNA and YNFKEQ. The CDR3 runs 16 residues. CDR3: CASSQTTGTGGTEAFF. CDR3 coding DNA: TGTGCCAGCAGCCAAACCACCGGGACAGGGGGCACTGAAGCTTTCTTT.

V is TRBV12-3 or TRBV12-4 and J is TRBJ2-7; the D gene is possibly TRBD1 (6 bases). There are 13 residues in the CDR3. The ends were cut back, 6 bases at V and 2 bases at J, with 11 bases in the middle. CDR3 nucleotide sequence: TGTGCCAGCAGCGGACAGCCCACCTACGAGCAGTACTTC. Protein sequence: CASSGQPTYEQYF.

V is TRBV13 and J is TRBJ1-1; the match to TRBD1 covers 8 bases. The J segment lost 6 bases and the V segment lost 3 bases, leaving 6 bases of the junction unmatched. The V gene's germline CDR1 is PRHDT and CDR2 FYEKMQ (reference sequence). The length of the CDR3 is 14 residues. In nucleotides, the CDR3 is TGTGCCAGCAGCTTCACAGGGGGAAACTCTGAAGCTTTCTTT. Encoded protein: CASSFTGGNSEAFF.

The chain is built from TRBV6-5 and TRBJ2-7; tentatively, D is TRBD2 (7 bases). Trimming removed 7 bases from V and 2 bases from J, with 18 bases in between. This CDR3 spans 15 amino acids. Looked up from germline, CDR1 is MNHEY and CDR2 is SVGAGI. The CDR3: CASTEGGKGPYEQYF. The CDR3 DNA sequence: TGTGCCAGCACGGAGGGGGGGAAAGGGCCCTACGAGCAGTACTTC.

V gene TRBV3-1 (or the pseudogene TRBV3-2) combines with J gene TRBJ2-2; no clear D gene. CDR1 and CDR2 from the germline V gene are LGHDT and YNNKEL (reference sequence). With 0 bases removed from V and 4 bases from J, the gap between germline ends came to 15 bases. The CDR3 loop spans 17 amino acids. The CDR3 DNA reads TGTGCCAGCAGCCAAGATCGTCGCGGTAGCACCACCGGGGAGCTGTTTTTT. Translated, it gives CASSQDRRGSTTGELFF.

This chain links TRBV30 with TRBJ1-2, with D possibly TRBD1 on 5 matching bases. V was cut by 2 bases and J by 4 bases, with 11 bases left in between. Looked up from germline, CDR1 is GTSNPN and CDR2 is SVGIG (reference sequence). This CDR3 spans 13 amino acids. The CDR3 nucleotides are TGTGCCTGGAGTATTGCAGGGATCTATGGCTACACCTTC. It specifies CAWSIAGIYGYTF.

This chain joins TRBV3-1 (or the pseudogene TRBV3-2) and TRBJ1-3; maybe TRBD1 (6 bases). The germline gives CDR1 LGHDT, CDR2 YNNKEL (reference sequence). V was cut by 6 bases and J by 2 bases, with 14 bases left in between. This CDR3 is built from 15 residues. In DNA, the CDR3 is TGTGCCAGCAGTTACAGGGAAGGAGCTGGAAACACCATATATTTT. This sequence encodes CASSYREGAGNTIYF.

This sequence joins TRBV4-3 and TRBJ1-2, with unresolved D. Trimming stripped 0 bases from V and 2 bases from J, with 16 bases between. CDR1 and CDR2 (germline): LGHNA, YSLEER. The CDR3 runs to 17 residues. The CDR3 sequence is CASSQDVAFVPNYGYTF. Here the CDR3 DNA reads TGCGCCAGCAGCCAAGATGTGGCCTTTGTCCCAAACTATGGCTACACCTTC.

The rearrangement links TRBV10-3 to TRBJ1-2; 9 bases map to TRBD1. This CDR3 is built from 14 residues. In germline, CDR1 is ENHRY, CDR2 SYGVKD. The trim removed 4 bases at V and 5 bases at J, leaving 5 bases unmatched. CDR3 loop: CAISGQGGWYGYTF. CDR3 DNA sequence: TGTGCCATCAGTGGACAGGGGGGATGGTATGGCTACACCTTC.

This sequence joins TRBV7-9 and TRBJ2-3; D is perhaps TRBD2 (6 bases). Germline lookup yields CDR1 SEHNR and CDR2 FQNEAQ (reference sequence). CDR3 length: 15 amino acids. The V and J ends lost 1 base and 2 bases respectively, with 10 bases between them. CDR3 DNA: TGTGCCAGCAGCTTAGTCGGGGGACCCACAGATACGCAGTATTTT. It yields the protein CASSLVGGPTDTQYF.

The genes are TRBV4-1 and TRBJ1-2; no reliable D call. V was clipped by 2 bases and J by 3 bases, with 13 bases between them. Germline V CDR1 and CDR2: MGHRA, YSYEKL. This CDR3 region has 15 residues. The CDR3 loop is CASSQSPADYYGYTF. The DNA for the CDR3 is TGCGCCAGCAGCCAATCCCCCGCGGACTACTATGGCTACACCTTC.

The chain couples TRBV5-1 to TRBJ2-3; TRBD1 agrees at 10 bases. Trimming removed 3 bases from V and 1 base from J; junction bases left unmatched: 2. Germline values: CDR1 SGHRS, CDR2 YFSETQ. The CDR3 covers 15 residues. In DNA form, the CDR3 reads TGCGCCAGCAGCTACGGACAGGGGGGCACAGATACGCAGTATTTT. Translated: CASSYGQGGTDTQYF.

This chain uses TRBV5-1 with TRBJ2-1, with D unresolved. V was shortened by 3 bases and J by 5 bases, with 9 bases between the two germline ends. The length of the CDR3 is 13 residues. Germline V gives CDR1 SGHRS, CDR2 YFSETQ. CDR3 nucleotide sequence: TGCGCCAGCAGCTATTCAGTTAACAATGAGCAGTTCTTC. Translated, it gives CASSYSVNNEQFF.